A selection of T cell receptor beta chains follows, all from one sample in a study of OX40 agonist ivuxolimab in advanced cancers. Repertoires were generated with immunoSEQ multiplex PCR, while TCRdb's copy carries only in-frame clones and drops some. The sample has about 73,000 clones; 80% to 95% are singletons. The specimen comprised CD4+ or CD8+ T cells sorted from blood, sampled in a trial of the OX40 agonist ivuxolimab. The receptor set was obtained from an adult with an advanced solid tumor such as melanoma, head and neck, liver or kidney cancer. Each CDR3 is given with its conserved first and last residue. The order of the fields is clone size, D gene, J gene, V gene, CDR3 length, CDR3 protein, CDR3 DNA. D genes are given only for firm matches. Rows may omit the clone size; those that give it use once, few, many or a size class.

.,.,TRBJ1-5,TRBV2,15,CASSGGAGVWQPQHF,TGTGCCAGCAGTGGGGGGGCAGGGGTCTGGCAGCCCCAGCATTTT
.,.,TRBJ2-3,TRBV11-3,11,CASSALDTQYF,TGTGCCAGCAGCGCCCTCGATACGCAGTATTTT
.,.,TRBJ2-7,TRBV6-5,11,CASSFSGEQYF,TGTGCCAGCAGTTTCAGCGGCGAGCAGTACTTC
.,.,TRBJ1-6,TRBV27,14,CASSPHRLSSPLHF,TGTGCCAGCAGCCCTCACAGGCTATCGTCACCCCTCCACTTT
.,.,TRBJ1-3,TRBV9,15,CASSVEPRGGNTIYF,TGTGCCAGCAGCGTAGAACCCCGGGGTGGAAACACCATATATTTT
.,.,TRBJ2-2,TRBV6-1,15,CASSGRTANTGELFF,TGTGCCAGCAGTGGAAGGACAGCTAACACCGGGGAGCTGTTTTTT
.,TRBD1,TRBJ2-3,TRBV7-6,17,CASSLMGKGQATDTQYF,TGTGCCAGCAGCTTAATGGGGAAGGGACAGGCCACAGATACGCAGTATTTT
.,.,TRBJ2-3,TRBV21-1,16,CASSKGASGSTDTQYF,TGTGCCAGCAGCAAAGGGGCTAGCGGGAGCACAGATACGCAGTATTTT
few,TRBD1,TRBJ2-7,TRBV7-6,12,CASSADRDEQYF,TGTGCCAGCAGCGCGGACAGGGACGAGCAGTACTTC
once,.,TRBJ1-1,TRBV10-3,14,CAISSDTMNTEAFF,TGTGCCATTTCCTCCGACACAATGAACACTGAAGCTTTCTTT
.,TRBD2,TRBJ2-5,TRBV7-9,17,CASSLGASGSSGETQYF,TGTGCCAGCAGCTTAGGGGCTAGCGGGAGTTCAGGGGAGACCCAGTACTTC
.,.,TRBJ1-5,TRBV30,14,CAWRGDSPNQPQHF,TGTGCCTGGAGGGGGGACTCACCAAATCAGCCCCAGCATTTT
.,TRBD2,TRBJ2-1,TRBV7-2,15,CASRRTSGSYNEQFF,TGTGCCAGCAGGCGGACTAGCGGGAGCTACAATGAGCAGTTCTTC
.,.,TRBJ1-2,TRBV27,13,CASSSSNNYGYTF,TGTGCCAGCAGTTCTAGTAATAACTATGGCTACACCTTC
.,TRBD1,TRBJ1-1,TRBV19,15,CASSTRQGPGPEAFF,TGTGCCAGTAGTACCCGACAGGGGCCCGGCCCCGAAGCTTTCTTT
.,.,TRBJ1-5,TRBV5-1,12,CASSDSNQPQHF,TGCGCCAGCAGCGATAGCAATCAGCCCCAGCATTTT
.,.,TRBJ2-2,TRBV7-2,15,CASSLDYGNTGELFF,TGTGCCAGCAGCTTAGACTACGGAAACACCGGGGAGCTGTTTTTT
.,TRBD1,TRBJ2-1,TRBV6-6,15,CASRRTGTGTHEQFF,TGTGCCAGCAGACGAACCGGGACAGGGACCCATGAGCAGTTCTTC
.,.,TRBJ2-5,TRBV19,13,CASSGMGRETQYF,TGTGCCAGTAGTGGTATGGGGCGGGAGACCCAGTACTTC
few,.,TRBJ2-4,TRBV5-1,14,CASSFGTPENIQYF,TGCGCCAGCAGCTTCGGGACACCTGAAAACATTCAGTACTTC
once,.,TRBJ2-6,TRBV5-6,15,CASSRGASGANVLTF,TGTGCCAGCAGCCGAGGTGCTTCTGGGGCCAACGTCCTGACTTTC
.,.,TRBJ2-2,TRBV7-2,12,CASSLVARELFF,TGTGCCAGCAGCTTAGTTGCGAGGGAGCTGTTTTTT
.,.,TRBJ1-2,TRBV2,13,CASSSVPIRDYTF,TGTGCCAGCAGTTCCGTCCCGATTCGAGACTACACCTTC
.,.,TRBJ1-1,TRBV5-4,14,CASSHEGRRAEAFF,TGTGCCAGCAGCCATGAGGGAAGGAGGGCTGAAGCTTTCTTT
.,TRBD1,TRBJ2-6,TRBV10-3,16,CAIRGQDLPGANVLTF,TGTGCCATCCGGGGACAGGACTTACCTGGGGCCAACGTCCTGACTTTC
.,.,TRBJ2-3,TRBV7-9,11,CASINTDTQYF,TGTGCCAGCATCAACACAGATACGCAGTATTTT
.,.,TRBJ2-1,TRBV6-5,15,CASSYSLGGGNEQFF,TGTGCCAGCAGTTACTCGTTAGGGGGTGGCAATGAGCAGTTCTTC
.,.,TRBJ1-1,TRBV12-1,15,CASSFAGTGGVEAFF,TGTGCCAGCAGCTTTGCCGGGACAGGGGGGGTAGAAGCTTTCTTT
.,TRBD2,TRBJ2-2,TRBV28,15,CAIPRASGRTGELFF,TGTGCCATCCCCAGGGCTAGCGGGAGGACCGGGGAGCTGTTTTTT
once,TRBD2,TRBJ2-5,TRBV28,16,CASRPLAGEGGETQYF,TGTGCCAGCAGGCCTCTAGCGGGAGAGGGGGGAGAGACCCAGTACTTC
once,TRBD1,TRBJ1-1,TRBV5-8,14,CASKPRTGLFEAFF,TGTGCCAGCAAGCCCCGGACAGGCCTTTTTGAAGCTTTCTTT
.,.,TRBJ2-4,TRBV27,15,CASSFGGISKNIQYF,TGTGCCAGCAGTTTCGGGGGTATTTCCAAAAACATTCAGTACTTC
.,TRBD2,TRBJ2-1,TRBV30,12,CAWSERGSEQFF,TGTGCCTGGAGTGAGCGGGGAAGTGAGCAGTTCTTC
.,.,TRBJ2-3,TRBV7-9,13,CASSLDSTDTQYF,TGTGCCAGCAGCTTAGACAGCACAGATACGCAGTATTTT
.,TRBD1,TRBJ2-7,TRBV5-1,13,CASSLGGQAEQYF,TGCGCCAGCAGCTTGGGGGGACAGGCCGAGCAGTACTTC
.,.,TRBJ2-2,TRBV7-2,16,CASSPKGLLNTGELFF,TGTGCCAGCAGCCCAAAGGGACTTCTAAACACCGGGGAGCTGTTTTTT
.,TRBD1,TRBJ2-3,TRBV6-5,16,CASSYLSRGQSDTQYF,TGTGCCAGCAGTTACCTGTCCAGGGGGCAATCAGATACGCAGTATTTT